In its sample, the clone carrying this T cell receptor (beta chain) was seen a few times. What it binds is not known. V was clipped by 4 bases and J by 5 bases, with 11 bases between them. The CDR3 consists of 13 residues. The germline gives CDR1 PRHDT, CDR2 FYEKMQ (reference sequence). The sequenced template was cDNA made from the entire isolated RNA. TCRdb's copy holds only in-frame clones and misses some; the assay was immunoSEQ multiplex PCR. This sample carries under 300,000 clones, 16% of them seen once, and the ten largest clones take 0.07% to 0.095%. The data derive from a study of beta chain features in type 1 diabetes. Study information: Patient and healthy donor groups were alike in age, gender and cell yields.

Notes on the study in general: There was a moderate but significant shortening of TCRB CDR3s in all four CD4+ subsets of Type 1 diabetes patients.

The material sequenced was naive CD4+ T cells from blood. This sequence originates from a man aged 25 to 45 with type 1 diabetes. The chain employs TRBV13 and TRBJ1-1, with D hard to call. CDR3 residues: CASSSQLDTEAFF. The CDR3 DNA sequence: TGTGCCAGCAGCTCGCAGTTAGATACTGAAGCTTTCTTT.